These 21 T cell receptor beta chains came from one sample sequenced in a study of technical replicates of blood from a handful of donors (dated by TCRdb to about 2017). Preparation of the library involved the immunoSEQ multiplex PCR assay. TCRdb took over this immuneACCESS table, retaining in-frame rearrangements with V and J assigned. Such tables are incomplete; in checked studies, under half of the missing clones stem from an unresolved V gene, and the remainder is unexplained. The sample yields under 85,000 clones; 91% were counted once. 0.3% to 0.45% of the sample rests with the top ten. Specimen: T cells isolated from PBMCs. These receptors were collected from a human donor in good health. Some clones in this sample may be carry-over from other donors' samples.

This clone was recorded once. The chain joins TRBV10-2 to TRBJ2-5; TRBD2 matches 12 bases. J gave up 5 bases and V 6 bases, and 1 base lay outside the gene matches. This CDR3 has 13 residues. CDR1 is WSHSY and CDR2 is SAAADI in the germline V gene. The CDR3 is CASRLAGGETQYF. For the CDR3, the DNA is TGCGCCAGCAGACTAGCGGGAGGCGAGACCCAGTACTTC.

The rearrangement uses TRBV10-3 and TRBJ1-4; 9 bases are a match to TRBD1. The CDR3 sequence is 13 residues long. Germline CDR1 ENHRY, CDR2 SYGVKD. Losses at the gene ends were 6 bases for V and 5 bases for J; bases not matched to a gene: 1. Here the CDR3 reads CAIRGQGNEKLFF. The CDR3 region has the DNA TGTGCCATCAGGGGACAGGGAAATGAAAAACTGTTTTTT.

V is TRBV27 and J is TRBJ1-4, with D maybe TRBD1 (5 bases). This CDR3 contains 15 residues. Germline values: CDR1 MNHEY, CDR2 SMNVEV (reference sequence). Trimming removed 2 bases from V and 7 bases from J, with 14 bases in between. For the CDR3, the DNA is TGTGCCAGCAGTTTAGGGGTAGGGACTTTTGAAAAACTGTTTTTT. Encoded protein: CASSLGVGTFEKLFF.

V and J are TRBV5-1 and TRBJ2-7; 11 bases align to TRBD2. CDR1 and CDR2 from the germline V gene are SGHRS and YFSETQ. The CDR3 sequence is 13 residues long. The trim removed 9 bases at V and 4 bases at J, leaving 6 bases unmatched. DNA for the CDR3: TGCGCCACCTCCGGGACTAGCGGATACGAGCAGTACTTC. Protein: CATSGTSGYEQYF.

This clone came up once. V gene TRBV5-8 combines with J gene TRBJ1-1; D call uncertain. The CDR3 runs 13 residues. Deletions cut 4 bases from V and 2 bases from J, with 9 bases between. The germline V gene encodes CDR1 SGHTS and CDR2 YDEGEE. The CDR3 here is CASSMAVNTEAFF. CDR3 bases: TGTGCCAGCAGCATGGCAGTTAACACTGAAGCTTTCTTT. Filled out from reference TRBV5-8 and TRBJ1-1, the complete variable domain reads EAGVTQSPTHLIKTRGQQATLRCSPISGHTSVYWYQQALGLGLQFLLWYDEGEERNRGNFPPRFSGRQFPNYSSELNVNALELEDSALYLCASSMAVNTEAFFGQGTRLTVV.

This chain links TRBV28 with TRBJ2-1; 7 positions agree with TRBD2. This CDR3 is built from 14 residues. V gave up 4 bases and J gave up 5 bases; unmatched junction bases: 5. From germline, CDR1 is MDHEN and CDR2 SYDVKM. This CDR3 reads CASSSGTIHNEQFF. In DNA form, the CDR3 reads TGTGCCAGCAGTTCTGGGACTATCCACAATGAGCAGTTCTTC.

This clone has only one observation. The V gene is TRBV27, the J gene TRBJ1-2; D is undetermined. V lost 7 bases and J 3 bases, leaving 18 bases between the germline ends. This CDR3 is built from 15 residues. The germline V gene has CDR1 MNHEY and CDR2 SMNVEV (reference sequence). CDR3 in amino acids: CASIPYGGLDYGYTF. The CDR3 coding sequence is TGTGCCAGCATTCCCTACGGTGGGCTCGACTATGGCTACACCTTC.

The V call is TRBV10-3, the J call TRBJ1-2; a weak D match, TRBD1 (6 bases). The CDR3 sequence is 16 residues long. The germline V gene has CDR1 ENHRY and CDR2 SYGVKD. V was shortened by 3 bases and J by 2 bases, with 16 bases between the two germline ends. The CDR3 sequence is CAISESDKGQNYGYTF. The CDR3 bases are TGTGCCATCAGTGAATCAGACAAGGGACAAAACTATGGCTACACCTTC.

The chain couples TRBV7-9 to TRBJ2-1; 15 nucleotides line up with TRBD2. CDR1 and CDR2 from the germline V gene are SEHNR and FQNEAQ (reference sequence). V was pared by 5 bases and J by 4 bases, with 3 bases of the junction left unmatched. CDR3 length equals 16 residues. The DNA for the CDR3 is TGTGCCAGCAGCAATGGGACTAGCGGGAGGTACAATGAGCAGTTCTTC. Translating gives CASSNGTSGRYNEQFF. Using reference TRBV7-9 and TRBJ2-1 for the parts outside the CDR3, the full variable domain is DTGVSQNPRHKITKRGQNVTFRCDPISEHNRLYWYRQTLGQGPEFLTYFQNEAQLEKSRLLSDRFSAERPKGSFSTLEIQRTEQGDSAMYLCASSNGTSGRYNEQFFGPGTRLTVL.

The gene calls are TRBV7-2 and TRBJ2-1; D is perhaps TRBD2 (5 bases). CDR1 SGHTA and CDR2 FQGNSA come from the germline V gene. This CDR3 region has 16 residues. V gave up 6 bases and J gave up 0 bases, with 15 bases separating them. The CDR3 here is CASSSRVGSSYNEQFF. The CDR3 bases are TGTGCCAGCAGTAGCCGGGTGGGGAGCTCCTACAATGAGCAGTTCTTC.

The rearrangement uses TRBV5-6 and TRBJ1-2; D remains unclear. The ends were cut back, 0 bases at V and 2 bases at J, with 8 bases in the middle. The germline V gene encodes CDR1 SGHDT and CDR2 YYEEEE. The CDR3 loop spans 14 amino acids. CDR3 bases: TGTGCCAGCAGCTTGGGCGACATAAACTATGGCTACACCTTC. It translates to CASSLGDINYGYTF.

The chain links TRBV6-5 to TRBJ2-6, with TRBD1 as a possible D gene (5 bases). The V gene lost 5 bases and the J gene lost 3 bases, with 11 bases spanning the gap. Germline CDR1 is MNHEY and CDR2 is SVGAGI. The CDR3 has 15 residues. The CDR3 DNA sequence: TGTGCCAGCAGTACTGGACATAGTGGGGCCAACGTCCTGACTTTC. This sequence encodes CASSTGHSGANVLTF.

This clone was recorded a few times. V gene TRBV19 combines with J gene TRBJ1-5, with 8 nucleotides matching TRBD1. After removal of 3 bases from V and 0 bases from J, the junction contained 7 bases not matched to a gene. This CDR3 has 17 residues. The germline gives CDR1 LNHDA, CDR2 SQIVND (reference sequence). CDR3 region: CASSIGTGHYSNQPQHF. CDR3 DNA: TGTGCCAGTAGTATCGGGACAGGACATTATAGCAATCAGCCCCAGCATTTT.

In its sample, this clone was seen a few times. The chain employs TRBV27 and TRBJ2-7, with 10 bases that match TRBD2. Germline lookup yields CDR1 MNHEY and CDR2 SMNVEV (reference sequence). V lost 4 bases, J lost 1 base, and 7 bases stayed unmatched. The CDR3 consists of 16 residues. The CDR3 nucleotides read TGTGCCAGCAGTTCGAAGACTAGCGGGTTTTCCTACGAGCAGTACTTC. The encoded protein is CASSSKTSGFSYEQYF.

This chain links TRBV9 with TRBJ1-1; a weak D match, TRBD1 (5 bases). CDR1 and CDR2 (germline): SGDLS, YYNGEE. The CDR3 totals 13 residues. V was clipped by 3 bases and J by 6 bases, with 12 bases between them. CDR3 coding DNA: TGTGCCAGCAGCGGAGTGGGGCTAGCTGAAGCTTTCTTT. Translated: CASSGVGLAEAFF. Filled out from reference TRBV9 and TRBJ1-1, the complete variable domain reads DSGVTQTPKHLITATGQRVTLRCSPRSGDLSVYWYQQSLDQGLQFLIQYYNGEERAKGNILERFSAQQFPDLHSELNLSSLELGDSALYFCASSGVGLAEAFFGQGTRLTVV.

V and J are TRBV29-1 and TRBJ2-7; 8 bases are shared with TRBD2. Germline CDR1 SQVTM, CDR2 ANQGSEA. CDR3 length: 14 amino acids. The junction had 8 bases not matched to a gene; V was cut back by 3 bases and J by 4 bases. The CDR3 protein is CSVESERETYEQYF. The CDR3 nucleotides are TGCAGCGTTGAGTCCGAGCGGGAGACATACGAGCAGTACTTC.

The V call is TRBV18, the J call TRBJ2-7; 9 bases map to TRBD2. The CDR3 is made up of 13 amino acids. Looked up from germline, CDR1 is KGHSH and CDR2 is LQKENI. With 8 bases clipped from V and 2 bases from J, the junction kept 4 bases outside the gene matches. The CDR3 sequence: CASTIAGAYEQYF. The CDR3 DNA follows: TGTGCCAGCACTATAGCGGGGGCCTACGAGCAGTACTTC.

DNA for the CDR3: TGTGCCAGTAGTTTCAGGACACCCTACGAGCAGTACTTC. Encoded protein: CASSFRTPYEQYF. The rearrangement uses TRBV19 and TRBJ2-7; D might be TRBD1 (5 bases). V dropped 5 bases and J dropped 2 bases, with 10 bases sitting between them. Germline values: CDR1 LNHDA, CDR2 SQIVND (reference sequence). This CDR3 is built from 13 residues.

With respect to this clone: A read error may account for a junction end that differs from germline. The gene calls are TRBV11-2 and TRBJ1-2; perhaps TRBD1 as D (5 bases). The germline V gene encodes CDR1 SGHAT and CDR2 FQNNGV. This CDR3 has 13 amino acids. As DNA, the CDR3 is TGTGCCAGCAGCCTTGGACGGGGGGTAGGCTATACCTTC. Residues: CASSLGRGVGYTF.

J is TRBJ1-5 and V is TRBV5-6, with 7 bases aligning to TRBD1. The trim removed 4 bases at V and 1 base at J, leaving 5 bases unmatched. The CDR3 has 15 residues. CDR1 and CDR2 (germline): SGHDT, YYEEEE. CDR3 sequence (DNA): TGTGCCAGCAGCGTGACAGGGTACAGCAATCAGCCCCAGCATTTT. Translated: CASSVTGYSNQPQHF.

The chain couples TRBV7-9 to TRBJ1-4, with D perhaps TRBD1 (5 bases). Germline CDR1 is SEHNR and CDR2 is FQNEAQ (reference sequence). This CDR3 contains 15 residues. The V end lost 8 bases, the J end lost 0 bases, and 13 bases lay between the germline ends. CDR3 DNA: TGTGCCAGCCCCAGGGAGGAGGCAACTAATGAAAAACTGTTTTTT. Its translation: CASPREEATNEKLFF.